Shown below are 8 T cell receptor beta chains from a single sample sequenced in a study of blood T cell repertoires in COVID-19. Libraries were prepared by immunoSEQ multiplex PCR; TCRdb keeps only in-frame clonotypes and omits some of them. Here the sample spans approximately 230,000 clones, 85% to 90% being singletons. Sequencing used PBMCs or T cells enriched from blood (not recorded which). These receptors came from a man aged 35 to 55 who had recovered from COVID-19.

The genes are TRBV24-1 and TRBJ1-5; D possibly corresponds to TRBD1 (5 bases). Trimming left V 12 bases short and J 9 bases short, with 20 bases between. CDR1 and CDR2 from the germline V gene are KGHDR and SFDVKD. The CDR3 runs 13 residues. CDR3 nucleotide sequence: TGTGCCGCAGGAGGGGTTGACGATAGGCCCCAGCATTTT. Translated: CAAGGVDDRPQHF.

V usage is TRBV19 and J usage is TRBJ1-5; 10 nucleotides match TRBD1. With 5 bases clipped from V and 7 bases from J, the junction kept 2 bases outside the gene matches. The CDR3 is 13 amino acids. CDR1 and CDR2 from the germline V gene are LNHDA and SQIVND (reference sequence). CDR3 nucleotide sequence: TGTGCCAGTAGTTGGACAGGGGGGCAGCCCCAGCATTTT. It yields the protein CASSWTGGQPQHF.

This sequence joins TRBV19 and TRBJ1-5; 7 positions match TRBD1. The CDR3 extends over 16 amino acids. Losses at the gene ends were 3 bases for V and 0 bases for J; bases not matched to a gene: 5. CDR1 and CDR2 from the germline V gene are LNHDA and SQIVND (reference sequence). The CDR3 DNA sequence: TGTGCCAGTAGTATGGGACCAGGGGGTAGCAATCAGCCCCAGCATTTT. Protein product: CASSMGPGGSNQPQHF.

The chain has TRBV30 and TRBJ1-4; 7 bases line up with TRBD1. V was clipped by 7 bases and J by 5 bases; unmatched bases: 7. Germline-derived CDR1 and CDR2 are GTSNPN and SVGIG (reference sequence). The CDR3 sequence is 13 residues long. CDR3 in amino acids: CASQGDNNEKLFF. As DNA, the CDR3 is TGTGCCTCCCAGGGGGACAACAATGAAAAACTGTTTTTT.

The genes are TRBV7-9 and TRBJ2-2, with no clear D. CDR3 length: 14 residues. Germline assignment: CDR1 SEHNR and CDR2 FQNEAQ (reference sequence). Trimming stripped 1 base from V and 4 bases from J, with 7 bases between. CDR3 region: CASSLGAFTGELFF. DNA of the CDR3: TGTGCCAGCAGCTTAGGAGCCTTCACCGGGGAGCTGTTTTTT.

This clone has a handful of counts. The chain recombines TRBV6-2 or TRBV6-3 with TRBJ1-4; D gene uncertain. The CDR3 length is 17 residues. The ends were cut back, 2 bases at V and 0 bases at J, with 13 bases in the middle. CDR1 and CDR2 (germline): MNHEY, SVGEGT. CDR3 DNA sequence: TGTGCCAGCAGTTACAGTAGGCCGGGGACAACTAATGAAAAACTGTTTTTT. The encoded protein is CASSYSRPGTTNEKLFF.

V is TRBV5-4 and J is TRBJ1-2; D is unresolved. Per the germline V gene, CDR1 is SGHNT and CDR2 is YYREEE (reference sequence). This CDR3 is 13 amino acids long. V was cut by 0 bases and J by 7 bases, with 10 bases left in between. The CDR3 sequence is CASSLGITSGYTF. The CDR3 DNA reads as TGTGCCAGCAGCTTGGGTATCACGAGTGGCTACACCTTC.

For the CDR3, the DNA is TGTGCCAGCAGCTCGGGTGGGGCGGGGGGCACAGATACGCAGTATTTT. Amino acids: CASSSGGAGGTDTQYF. The chain uses TRBV7-2 and TRBJ2-3; 7 positions agree with TRBD2. The V segment lost 4 bases and the J segment 1 base; nucleotides outside the gene matches: 8. Germline loops: CDR1 SGHTA, CDR2 FQGNSA. This CDR3 has 16 amino acids.